Below, one T cell receptor (beta chain) is given with its context. The target antigen is unknown. Losses at the gene ends were 6 bases for V and 4 bases for J; bases not matched to a gene: 18. Germline CDR1 and CDR2: MDHEN and SYDVKM. This CDR3 region has 18 residues. The assay was immunoSEQ multiplex PCR, and TCRdb's table has in-frame clones only and misses some. The data hold 2 million to 2.5 million clones, with approximately 95% observed a single time. This record comes from a study of shared clonotypes between healthy human individuals. The study, taken as a whole, reports: Only a few donors were included, so the genetic and exposure-history diversity represented was limited. Some clonotypes were shared by all four sorted-subset donors, while others were not shared. The non-shared ones had lower generation probabilities than the shared ones.

The source is a man younger than 35 in good health. Some clones in this sample may be carry-over from other donors' samples. This rearrangement joins TRBV28 to TRBJ2-5; 9 bases are shared with TRBD2. Sample: naive CD4+ T cells from PBMCs. Subset defined: CD45RA+ positively selected. CDR3 sequence: CASSSPRGSGSEGETQYF. The CDR3 DNA reads as TGTGCCAGCAGCTCCCCGAGGGGTAGCGGGAGTGAGGGAGAGACCCAGTACTTC.